The 4 T cell receptor beta chains presented below share a single source sample, sequenced in a study of cytomegalovirus exposure and HLA in healthy donors. Libraries were prepared by immunoSEQ multiplex PCR; TCRdb keeps only in-frame clonotypes and omits some of them. The sample contains over 80,000 clones, 85% of which appear only once. Material: PBMCs. Every receptor here comes from a man younger than 30 in good health and CMV-seropositive.

The chain carries TRBV5-1 and TRBJ1-5; 9 bases match TRBD1. CDR1 and CDR2 from the germline V gene are SGHRS and YFSETQ. With 2 bases clipped from V and 5 bases from J, the junction kept 2 bases outside the gene matches. The CDR3 is 14 residues long. CDR3 sequence: CASSFTGGDQPQHF. In nucleotides, the CDR3 is TGCGCCAGCAGCTTTACAGGGGGCGATCAGCCCCAGCATTTT.

As regards this clone: The sample carries other DNA sequences with the same CDR3. The chain has TRBV5-1 and TRBJ2-5, with 8 nucleotides matching TRBD1. The J segment lost 5 bases and the V segment lost 0 bases, leaving 0 bases of the junction unmatched. The CDR3 consists of 13 residues. Looked up from germline, CDR1 is SGHRS and CDR2 is YFSETQ. The DNA of the CDR3 is TGCGCCAGCAGCTTGGGACAGGGGGAGACCCAGTACTTC. Residues: CASSLGQGETQYF.

DNA of the CDR3: TGTGCCAGCAGCTTGACAGGGTTGGGGGAGCAGTACGTC. Residues: CASSLTGLGEQYV. V usage is TRBV5-6 and J usage is TRBJ2-7, with D perhaps TRBD1 (6 bases). This CDR3 is built from 13 residues. Per the germline V gene, CDR1 is SGHDT and CDR2 is YYEEEE. The V end lost 1 base, the J end lost 7 bases, and 12 bases lay between the germline ends.

The J gene is TRBJ2-7, the V gene TRBV6-5; weak D call: TRBD2 (5 bases). The V and J ends lost 0 bases and 7 bases respectively, with 13 bases between them. Looked up from germline, CDR1 is MNHEY and CDR2 is SVGAGI. The CDR3 spans 14 residues. The CDR3 DNA reads TGTGCCAGCAGTTACTCGAGCGGCTCGCGGGAGCAGTACTTC. Translated, it gives CASSYSSGSREQYF.